This T cell receptor beta chain was recovered during a study of shared clonotypes between healthy human individuals. Study-wide results and caveats: The naive CD4 repertoires of a few donors were compared, and around 4.9% of clonotypes were shared.

Authors' methods: Junction-only immunoSEQ sequences carried no quality scores, so filtering differed. The method was immunoSEQ multiplex PCR; TCRdb's version includes in-frame clones alone and lacks a portion of them. V and J calls and clone size follow that table, whereas D and trimming were derived from the DNA. This table has around 95,000 clones, about 68% appearing once. Of note for this clone: Its antigen is still unknown.

Every donor, a Caucasian adult, lived in Nashville, Tennessee. This CDR3 contains 12 residues. The germline CDR1 and CDR2 sequences are LGHNA and YNFKEQ. Trimming left V 5 bases short and J 6 bases short, with 10 bases between. Specimen: memory CD8+ T cells sorted from blood. Subset of the sample: CD45RO+ cells pooled with CCR7-negative TemRA cells. This clonotype originated in a man aged 30 to 39 in good health. This chain joins TRBV4-2 and TRBJ1-1, with D hard to call. The chain's CDR3 is CASSFPHAEAFF. The DNA of the CDR3 is TGTGCCAGCAGCTTCCCTCACGCTGAAGCTTTCTTT.